The rows below give T cell receptor beta chains drawn from one sample of a study of memory CD4+ T cells and cytomegalovirus serostatus. The protocol was immunoSEQ multiplex PCR, while the TCRdb copy is restricted to in-frame clones and leaves out a portion. The sample records 40,000 to 55,000 clones, approximately 80% being singletons. What was sequenced was memory CD4+ T cells from blood. The source of these receptors is an adult in good health and CMV-seropositive. Each CDR3 is given with its conserved first and last residue. D genes are given only for firm matches. Clone size is shown for a subset of rows, as once, few, many or a class of expanded clone.

d_call j_call v_call clone_size cdr3_aa cdr3_nt
- TRBJ1-6 TRBV30 few CAWSVWRVADSPLHF TGTGCCTGGAGTGTATGGAGGGTGGCGGATTCACCCCTCCACTTT
- TRBJ2-7 TRBV9 - CASSVTLPLRGLPYEQYF TGTGCCAGCAGCGTAACCCTCCCCTTACGGGGTTTACCCTACGAGCAGTACTTC
TRBD1 TRBJ1-5 TRBV2 - CASSEYRGNQPQHF TGTGCCAGCAGTGAATACAGGGGAAATCAGCCCCAGCATTTT
TRBD2 TRBJ2-5 TRBV2 - CASSGVGGQETQYF TGTGCCAGCAGTGGAGTGGGGGGGCAAGAGACCCAGTACTTC
TRBD1 TRBJ1-6 TRBV10-3 - CAISEPTGGGSPLHF TGTGCCATCAGTGAGCCGACAGGGGGAGGGTCACCCCTCCACTTT
- TRBJ1-2 TRBV29-1 - CSVEDPGGYTF TGCAGCGTTGAAGATCCGGGAGGCTACACCTTC
- TRBJ1-5 TRBV30 - CATLARRQPQHF TGTGCCACCCTTGCCAGGAGACAGCCCCAGCATTTT
- TRBJ1-5 TRBV6-1 - CAIRPAVSNQPQHF TGTGCCATCCGCCCGGCAGTTAGCAATCAGCCCCAGCATTTT
- TRBJ1-2 TRBV5-8 - CASSLENYGYTF TGTGCCAGCAGCTTGGAGAACTATGGCTACACCTTC
- TRBJ1-6 TRBV6-6 - CASSSRYNSPLHF TGTGCCAGCAGTTCCCGGTATAATTCACCCCTCCACTTT
- TRBJ2-5 TRBV19 - CASSAGARGIKETQYF TGTGCCAGTAGTGCAGGGGCCCGTGGGATAAAAGAGACCCAGTACTTC
- TRBJ1-1 TRBV18 few CASSPGANTEAFF TGTGCCAGCTCACCAGGGGCGAACACTGAAGCTTTCTTT
- TRBJ2-3 TRBV4-2 - CASSQKRGTDTQYF TGTGCCAGCAGCCAAAAAAGGGGCACAGATACGCAGTATTTT
- TRBJ1-4 TRBV5-1 - CASSLDPGGEKLFF TGCGCCAGCAGCTTGGACCCCGGGGGGGAAAAACTGTTTTTT
- TRBJ2-3 TRBV19 - CASSGGQGVRDTQYF TGTGCCAGTAGTGGGGGGCAGGGGGTTCGGGATACGCAGTATTTT
TRBD1 TRBJ1-3 TRBV7-9 - CASSKGGQLGNTVYF TGTGCCAGCAGCAAGGGGGGACAGCTGGGAAACACCGTATATTTT
TRBD1 TRBJ1-4 TRBV6-5 - CASSTALDRGKKLFF TGTGCCAGCAGTACAGCCCTGGACAGGGGAAAAAAACTGTTTTTT
- TRBJ2-1 TRBV5-4 - CASSLVVEEQFF TGTGCCAGCAGCTTGGTAGTGGAAGAGCAGTTCTTC
- TRBJ2-7 TRBV5-6 - CASSFQAYEQYF TGTGCCAGCAGCTTCCAAGCCTACGAGCAGTACTTC
- TRBJ2-1 TRBV5-8 - CASSLEWGRQFF TGTGCCAGCAGCTTGGAGTGGGGTCGGCAGTTCTTC
TRBD1 TRBJ1-2 TRBV19 - CASKPPRDRGRGYTF TGTGCCAGTAAACCCCCCCGGGACAGGGGGCGAGGCTACACCTTC
- TRBJ2-7 TRBV30 - CAWSPRRRGADYEQYF TGTGCCTGGAGTCCCCGTCGCAGGGGGGCGGACTACGAGCAGTACTTC
- TRBJ1-4 TRBV20-1 - CSAQRGEKLFF TGCAGTGCCCAGAGGGGTGAAAAACTGTTTTTT
- TRBJ1-2 TRBV30 once CAWRYGYGYTF TGTGCCTGGAGGTATGGGTATGGCTACACCTTC
- TRBJ1-6 TRBV4-3 - CASSQVGVSGANSPLHF TGCGCCAGCAGCCAAGTGGGGGTATCGGGAGCTAATTCACCCCTCCACTTT
- TRBJ1-1 TRBV5-1 - CASSLDGPRDTEAFF TGCGCCAGCAGCTTGGACGGCCCAAGGGACACTGAAGCTTTCTTT
- TRBJ1-4 TRBV30 - CAWSVPDTGREKLFF TGTGCCTGGAGTGTACCGGACACAGGGCGTGAAAAACTGTTTTTT
- TRBJ1-1 TRBV14 - CASSRPGVNTEAFF TGTGCCAGCAGCCGGCCAGGAGTGAACACTGAAGCTTTCTTT
TRBD1 TRBJ2-5 TRBV18 few CASSPRDRSQETQYF TGTGCCAGCTCACCCCGGGACAGGTCGCAAGAGACCCAGTACTTC
- TRBJ1-2 TRBV7-8 few CASSPTPFPKGNYGYTF TGTGCCAGCAGCCCGACCCCCTTCCCCAAGGGTAACTATGGCTACACCTTC
- TRBJ1-4 TRBV9 - CASSVASGAGEKLFF TGTGCCAGCAGCGTAGCCTCTGGCGCAGGGGAAAAACTGTTTTTT
- TRBJ1-1 TRBV7-8 - CASSLAQGAAASEAFF TGTGCCAGCAGCTTAGCGCAGGGAGCCGCCGCCAGTGAAGCTTTCTTT
- TRBJ1-1 TRBV4-2 - CASSQDGFEAFF TGTGCCAGCAGCCAAGATGGGTTCGAAGCTTTCTTT
- TRBJ2-7 TRBV4-3 - CASSQDLEGNEQYF TGCGCCAGCAGCCAAGATCTCGAGGGTAACGAGCAGTACTTC
TRBD1 TRBJ1-2 TRBV29-1 - CSAHQTGGEYGYTF TGTAGCGCACATCAGACAGGGGGCGAGTATGGCTACACCTTC
- TRBJ2-2 TRBV7-9 - CASSSPPGLPYSTGELFF TGTGCCAGCAGCTCCCCCCCCGGGCTACCGTACTCCACCGGGGAGCTGTTTTTT
- TRBJ1-6 TRBV19 - CASSIGAGKNSPLHF TGTGCCAGTAGTATCGGTGCAGGGAAAAATTCACCCCTCCACTTT
TRBD1 TRBJ1-5 TRBV15 - CATSRGDRGWGQPQHF TGTGCCACCAGCAGGGGAGACAGGGGCTGGGGTCAGCCCCAGCATTTT
- TRBJ1-5 TRBV7-2 once CASSLVAGGKPQHF TGTGCCAGCAGCTTAGTTGCGGGCGGAAAGCCCCAGCATTTT
- TRBJ1-5 TRBV7-2 few CASSRRGNQPQHF TGTGCCAGCAGCCGCAGGGGAAATCAGCCCCAGCATTTT
TRBD2 TRBJ2-1 TRBV30 - CALTTRLAGGHEQFF TGTGCCTTGACCACCCGGCTAGCGGGGGGGCATGAGCAGTTCTTC
- TRBJ1-5 TRBV12-5 - CASGFLTGDQPQHF TGTGCTAGTGGTTTCCTGACAGGAGATCAGCCCCAGCATTTT
- TRBJ2-5 TRBV7-9 - CASSLASVETQYF TGTGCCAGCAGTCTCGCCTCGGTGGAGACCCAGTACTTC
- TRBJ1-5 TRBV7-2 - CASSLGGAPNQPQHF TGTGCCAGCAGCTTAGGGGGGGCCCCCAATCAGCCCCAGCATTTT
- TRBJ1-2 TRBV28 - CASSPRASLPGSF TGTGCCAGCAGCCCCCGTGCAAGCCTACCCGGTTCATTC
- TRBJ1-1 TRBV18 - CASSTHEVPRTEAFF TGTGCCAGCTCAACCCATGAAGTCCCCAGGACTGAAGCTTTCTTT
- TRBJ2-7 TRBV9 - CASSPLGSAAYEQYF TGTGCCAGCAGCCCCCTAGGAAGTGCAGCCTACGAGCAGTACTTC
- TRBJ2-1 TRBV5-4 - CASSLEQGGNEQFF TGTGCCAGCAGCTTGGAACAGGGTGGTAATGAGCAGTTCTTC
- TRBJ2-1 TRBV19 - CASSIGPAARGGEQFF TGTGCCAGTAGTATTGGACCAGCGGCCAGGGGGGGTGAGCAGTTCTTC
TRBD1 TRBJ1-1 TRBV2 - CASTRDREWAEAFF TGTGCCAGCACCCGGGACAGGGAGTGGGCTGAAGCTTTCTTT
TRBD1 TRBJ2-7 TRBV11-2 once CASGSGPGQIYEQYF TGTGCCAGCGGGAGTGGTCCGGGACAGATCTACGAGCAGTACTTC
TRBD2 TRBJ2-3 TRBV5-4 - CASSLAASSTDTQYF TGTGCCAGCAGTCTAGCGGCCTCTAGCACAGATACGCAGTATTTT
- TRBJ2-2 TRBV11-3 - CASSWGRSTGELFF TGTGCCAGCAGTTGGGGAAGGAGTACCGGGGAGCTGTTTTTT
- TRBJ2-5 TRBV4-1 - CASSQAGQPQETQYF TGCGCCAGCAGCCAAGCTGGACAGCCCCAAGAGACCCAGTACTTC
- TRBJ1-6 TRBV11-2 - CASSLGIGTNSPLHF TGTGCCAGCAGCTTAGGTATAGGGACAAACTCACCCCTCCACTTT